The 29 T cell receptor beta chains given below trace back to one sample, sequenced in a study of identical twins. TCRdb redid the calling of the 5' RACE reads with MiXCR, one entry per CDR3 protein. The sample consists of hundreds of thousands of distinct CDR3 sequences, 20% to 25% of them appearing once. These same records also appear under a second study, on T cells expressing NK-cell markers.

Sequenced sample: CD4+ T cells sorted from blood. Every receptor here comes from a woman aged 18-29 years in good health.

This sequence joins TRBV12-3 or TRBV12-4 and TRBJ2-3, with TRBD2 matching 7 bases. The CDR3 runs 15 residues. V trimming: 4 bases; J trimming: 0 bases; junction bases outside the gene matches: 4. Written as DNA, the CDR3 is TGTGCCAGCAGTTGGGTCGGGAGGAGCACAGATACGCAGTATTTT. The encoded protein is CASSWVGRSTDTQYF.

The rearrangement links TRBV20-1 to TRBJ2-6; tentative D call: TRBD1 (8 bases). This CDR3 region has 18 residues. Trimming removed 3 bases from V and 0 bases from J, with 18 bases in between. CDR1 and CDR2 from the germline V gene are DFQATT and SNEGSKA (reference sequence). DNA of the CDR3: TGCAGTGCTAGGGGAGGGCAGGGGGCCTACTCTGGGGCCAACGTCCTGACTTTC. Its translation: CSARGGQGAYSGANVLTF.

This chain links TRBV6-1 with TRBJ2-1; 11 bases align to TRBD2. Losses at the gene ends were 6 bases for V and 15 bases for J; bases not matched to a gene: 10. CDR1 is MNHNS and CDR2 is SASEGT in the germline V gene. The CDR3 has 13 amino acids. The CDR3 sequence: CASRTSGSLTLFF. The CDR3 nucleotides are TGTGCCAGCAGAACTAGCGGGAGTTTGACGTTGTTCTTC.

The CDR3, as DNA: TGTGCCAGCAGCTTGGAAGGTCAGGGCTATGGCTACACCTTC. This gives the protein CASSLEGQGYGYTF. The J gene is TRBJ1-2, the V gene TRBV5-5; a possible D gene is TRBD1 (5 bases). Trimming stripped 0 bases from V and 4 bases from J, with 10 bases between. Germline assignment: CDR1 SGHKS and CDR2 YYEKEE (reference sequence). The CDR3 is 14 amino acids.

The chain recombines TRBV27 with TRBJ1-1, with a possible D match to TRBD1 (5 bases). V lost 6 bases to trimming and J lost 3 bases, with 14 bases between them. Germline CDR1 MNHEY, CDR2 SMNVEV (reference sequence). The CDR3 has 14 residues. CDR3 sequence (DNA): TGTGCCAGCAGGAAGTCAGGGAGGTACACTGAAGCTTTCTTT. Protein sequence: CASRKSGRYTEAFF.

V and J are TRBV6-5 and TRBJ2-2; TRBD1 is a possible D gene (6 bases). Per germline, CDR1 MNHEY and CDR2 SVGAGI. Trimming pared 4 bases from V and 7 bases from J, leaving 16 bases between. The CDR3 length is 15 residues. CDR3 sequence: CASSLPWGPYGELFF. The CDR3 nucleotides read TGTGCCAGCAGTTTACCATGGGGGCCGTACGGGGAGCTGTTTTTT.

The CDR3 DNA follows: TGCGCCAGCCAAGCAGGACAGGTATACAATGAGCAGTTCTTC. The encoded protein is CASQAGQVYNEQFF. V gene TRBV5-1 combines with J gene TRBJ2-1, with 7 positions matching TRBD1. The length of the CDR3 is 14 residues. V dropped 7 bases and J dropped 4; count of bases not matched to a gene: 8. The germline gives CDR1 SGHRS, CDR2 YFSETQ.

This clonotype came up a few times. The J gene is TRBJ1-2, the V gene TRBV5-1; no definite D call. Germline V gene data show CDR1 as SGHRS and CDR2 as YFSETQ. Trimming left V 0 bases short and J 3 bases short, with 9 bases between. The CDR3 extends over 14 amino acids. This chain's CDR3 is CASSLVGADYGYTF. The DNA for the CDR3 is TGCGCCAGCAGCTTGGTAGGAGCAGACTATGGCTACACCTTC.

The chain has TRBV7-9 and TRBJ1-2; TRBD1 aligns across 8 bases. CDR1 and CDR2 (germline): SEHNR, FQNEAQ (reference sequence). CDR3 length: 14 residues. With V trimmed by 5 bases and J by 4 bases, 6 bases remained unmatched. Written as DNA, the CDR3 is TGTGCCAGCAGCCACGGGACAGGCGGCTATGGCTACACCTTC. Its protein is CASSHGTGGYGYTF.

The CDR3 DNA reads TGTGCCAGCAGTTTATCGACTAGCGGCTACAATGAGCAGTTCTTC. Translation: CASSLSTSGYNEQFF. The V gene is TRBV12-3 or TRBV12-4, the J gene TRBJ2-1, with TRBD2 matching over 9 bases. CDR3 size: 15 residues. J gave up 3 bases and V 2 bases, and 2 bases lay outside the gene matches.

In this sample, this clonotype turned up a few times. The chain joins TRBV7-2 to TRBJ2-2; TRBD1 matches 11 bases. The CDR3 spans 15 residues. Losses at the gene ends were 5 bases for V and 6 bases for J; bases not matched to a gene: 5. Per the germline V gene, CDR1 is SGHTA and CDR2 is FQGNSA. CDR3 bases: TGTGCCAGCAGCCCGTGGACAGGGGGCTCCGGGGAGCTGTTTTTT. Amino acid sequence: CASSPWTGGSGELFF.

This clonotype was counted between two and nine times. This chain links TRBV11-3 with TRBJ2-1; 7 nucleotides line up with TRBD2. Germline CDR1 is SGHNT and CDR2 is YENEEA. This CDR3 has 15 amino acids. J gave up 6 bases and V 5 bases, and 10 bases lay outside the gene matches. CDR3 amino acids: CASSARLSSGNEQFF. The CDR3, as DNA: TGTGCCAGCAGCGCCCGACTCTCTAGCGGCAATGAGCAGTTCTTC.

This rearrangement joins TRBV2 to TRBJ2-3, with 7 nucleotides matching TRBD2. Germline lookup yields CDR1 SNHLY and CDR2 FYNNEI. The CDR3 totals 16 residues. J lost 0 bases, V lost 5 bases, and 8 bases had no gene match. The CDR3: CASSLESGVSTDTQYF. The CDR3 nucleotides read TGTGCCAGCAGTCTAGAAAGCGGGGTCAGCACAGATACGCAGTATTTT.

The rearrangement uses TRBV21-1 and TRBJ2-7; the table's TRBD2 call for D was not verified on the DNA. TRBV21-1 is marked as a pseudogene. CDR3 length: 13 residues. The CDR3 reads CALTTSGTYEQYF. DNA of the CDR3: TGTGCCCTCACGACAAGCGGGACCTACGAGCAGTACTTC.

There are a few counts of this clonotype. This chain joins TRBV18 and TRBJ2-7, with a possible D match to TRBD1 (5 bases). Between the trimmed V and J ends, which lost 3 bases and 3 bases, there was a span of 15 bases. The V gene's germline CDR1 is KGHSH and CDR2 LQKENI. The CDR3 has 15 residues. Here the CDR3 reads CASSPPDRYRYEQYF. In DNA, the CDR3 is TGTGCCAGCTCACCCCCTGACAGATATCGCTACGAGCAGTACTTC.

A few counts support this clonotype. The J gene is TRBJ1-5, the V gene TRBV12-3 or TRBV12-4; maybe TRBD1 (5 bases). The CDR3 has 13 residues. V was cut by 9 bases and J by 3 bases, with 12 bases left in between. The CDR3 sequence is CASKRQLNQPQHF. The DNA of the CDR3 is TGTGCCAGTAAGAGACAGCTCAATCAGCCCCAGCATTTT.

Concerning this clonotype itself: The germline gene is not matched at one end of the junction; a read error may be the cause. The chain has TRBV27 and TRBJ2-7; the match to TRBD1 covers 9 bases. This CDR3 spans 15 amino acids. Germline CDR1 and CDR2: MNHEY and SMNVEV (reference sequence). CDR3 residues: CASSFHKDRGGRLHF. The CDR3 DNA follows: TGTGCCAGCAGTTTCCATAAGGACAGGGGAGGTCGTCTGCACTTC.

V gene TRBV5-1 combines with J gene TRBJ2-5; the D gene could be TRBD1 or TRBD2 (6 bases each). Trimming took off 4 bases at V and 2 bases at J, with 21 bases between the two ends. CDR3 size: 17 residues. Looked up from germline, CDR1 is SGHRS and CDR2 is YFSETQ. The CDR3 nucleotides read TGCGCCAGCAGCCGGAGTCTCAGGGGTAGCGGTCAAGAGACCCAGTACTTC. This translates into CASSRSLRGSGQETQYF.

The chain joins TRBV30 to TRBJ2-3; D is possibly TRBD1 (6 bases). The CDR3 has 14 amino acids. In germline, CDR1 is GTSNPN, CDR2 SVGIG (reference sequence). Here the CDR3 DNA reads TGTGCTCGGCACTCGATGAGGGGGACAGATACGCAGTATTTT. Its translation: CARHSMRGTDTQYF.

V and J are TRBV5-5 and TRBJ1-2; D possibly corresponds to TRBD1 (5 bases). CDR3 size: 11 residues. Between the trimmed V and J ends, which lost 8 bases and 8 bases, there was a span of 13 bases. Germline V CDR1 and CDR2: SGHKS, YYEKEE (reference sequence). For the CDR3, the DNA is TGTGCCAGGGCCCTTGGGGGGGGCTACACCTTC. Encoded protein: CARALGGGYTF.

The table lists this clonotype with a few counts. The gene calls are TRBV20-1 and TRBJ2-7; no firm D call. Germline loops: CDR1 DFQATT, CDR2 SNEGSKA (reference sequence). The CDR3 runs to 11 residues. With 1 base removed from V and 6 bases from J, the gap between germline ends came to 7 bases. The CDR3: CSARVRREQYF. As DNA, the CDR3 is TGCAGTGCTAGAGTAAGGCGCGAGCAGTACTTC.

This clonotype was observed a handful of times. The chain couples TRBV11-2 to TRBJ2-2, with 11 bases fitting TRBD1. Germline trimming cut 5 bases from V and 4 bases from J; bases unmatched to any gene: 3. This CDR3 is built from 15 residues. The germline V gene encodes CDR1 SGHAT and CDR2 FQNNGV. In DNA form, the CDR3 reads TGTGCCAGCAGCAGGGGACAGGGGGGCACCGGGGAGCTGTTTTTT. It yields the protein CASSRGQGGTGELFF.

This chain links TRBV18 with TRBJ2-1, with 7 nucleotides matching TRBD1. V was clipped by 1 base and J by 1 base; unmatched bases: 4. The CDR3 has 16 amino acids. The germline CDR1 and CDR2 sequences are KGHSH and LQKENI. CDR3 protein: CASSPRQGQSYNEQFF. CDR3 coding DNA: TGTGCCAGCTCACCACGCCAGGGACAGTCCTACAATGAGCAGTTCTTC.

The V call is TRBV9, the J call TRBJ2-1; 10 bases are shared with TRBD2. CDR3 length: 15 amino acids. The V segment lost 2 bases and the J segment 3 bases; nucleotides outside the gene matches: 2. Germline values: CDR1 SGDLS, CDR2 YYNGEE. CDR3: CASSVLAGDYNEQFF. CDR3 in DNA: TGTGCCAGCAGCGTCCTAGCGGGGGACTACAATGAGCAGTTCTTC.

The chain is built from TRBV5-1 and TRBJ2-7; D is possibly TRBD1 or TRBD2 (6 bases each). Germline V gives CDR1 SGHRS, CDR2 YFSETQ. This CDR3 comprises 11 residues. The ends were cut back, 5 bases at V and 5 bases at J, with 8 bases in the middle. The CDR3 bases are TGCGCCAGCAGGGAGGGGGACGAGCAGTACTTC. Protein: CASREGDEQYF.

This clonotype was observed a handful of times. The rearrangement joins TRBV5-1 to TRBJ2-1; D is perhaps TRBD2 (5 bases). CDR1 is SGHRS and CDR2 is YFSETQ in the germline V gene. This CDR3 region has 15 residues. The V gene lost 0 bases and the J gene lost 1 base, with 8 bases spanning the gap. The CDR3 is CASSLGSVSYNEQFF. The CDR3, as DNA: TGCGCCAGCAGCTTGGGTAGCGTTTCCTACAATGAGCAGTTCTTC.

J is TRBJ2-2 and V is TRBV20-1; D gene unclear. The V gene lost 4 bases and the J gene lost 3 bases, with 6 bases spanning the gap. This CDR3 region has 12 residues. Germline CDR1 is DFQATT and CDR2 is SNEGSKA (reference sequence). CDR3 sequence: CSANTHTGELFF. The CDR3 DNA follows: TGCAGTGCTAATACCCACACCGGGGAGCTGTTTTTT.

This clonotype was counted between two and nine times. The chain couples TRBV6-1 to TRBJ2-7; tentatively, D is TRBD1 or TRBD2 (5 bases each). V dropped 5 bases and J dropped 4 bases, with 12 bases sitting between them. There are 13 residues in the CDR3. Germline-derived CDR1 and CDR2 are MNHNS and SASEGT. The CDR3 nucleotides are TGTGCCAGCAGTACCGGGACGGTTTACGAGCAGTACTTC. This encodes CASSTGTVYEQYF.

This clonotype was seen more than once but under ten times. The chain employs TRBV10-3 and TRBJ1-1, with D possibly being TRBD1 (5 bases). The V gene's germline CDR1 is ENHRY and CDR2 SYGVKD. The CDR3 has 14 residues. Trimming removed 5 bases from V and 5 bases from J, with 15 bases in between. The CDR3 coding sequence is TGTGCCATCAGTAGCGCCAGGGAGGGGACTGAAGCTTTCTTT. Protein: CAISSAREGTEAFF.